This T cell receptor beta chain came from a study of cytomegalovirus exposure and HLA in healthy donors. Study-wide findings and caveats: A later analysis showed TCR association rates differing by HLA locus, peaking at DRB1 and lowest at HLA-C. The listing of roughly 160 TCR beta chains classed them as cytomegalovirus-associated. Across donors, sequencing depth was assumed by presence/absence analyses to be roughly uniform.

PCR involved 60 Vbeta and 13 Jbeta primers. Clones were read by immunoSEQ multiplex PCR, and TCRdb kept only the in-frame ones, dropping some. The table records some 170,000 clones, roughly 87% of them present only once. This clone was recorded once. Its antigen is not identified. The length of the CDR3 is 16 residues. From germline, CDR1 is SGHRS and CDR2 YFSETQ. Unmatched junction bases numbered 9, after V lost 4 bases and J lost 3 bases. The sample comprised PBMCs. J is TRBJ2-3 and V is TRBV5-1; TRBD2 aligns across 9 bases. The source is a girl aged 10-17 years in good health and CMV-seropositive. CDR3 residues: CASSTVAGVGTDTQYF. CDR3 DNA: TGCGCCAGCAGCACCGTAGCGGGAGTCGGAACAGATACGCAGTATTTT.